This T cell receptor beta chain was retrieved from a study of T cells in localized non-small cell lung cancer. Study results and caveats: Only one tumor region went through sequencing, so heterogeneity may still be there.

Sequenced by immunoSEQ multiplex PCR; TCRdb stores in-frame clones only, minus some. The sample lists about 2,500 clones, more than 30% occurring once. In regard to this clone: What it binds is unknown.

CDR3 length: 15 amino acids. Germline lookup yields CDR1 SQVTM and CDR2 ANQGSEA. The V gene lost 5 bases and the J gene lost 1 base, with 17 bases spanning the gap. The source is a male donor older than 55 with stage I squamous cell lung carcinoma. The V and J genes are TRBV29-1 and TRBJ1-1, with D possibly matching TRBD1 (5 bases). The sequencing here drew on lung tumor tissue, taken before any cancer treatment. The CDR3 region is CSVQGPSVGNTEAFF. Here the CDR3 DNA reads TGCAGCGTTCAGGGTCCTTCGGTCGGGAACACTGAAGCTTTCTTT.